This TCR beta chain comes out of a study of T cells in Graves' hyperthyroidism and ophthalmopathy (dated by TCRdb to the late 2010s). With regard to the full study: Peripheral blood was sampled at the time of initial diagnosis, prior to any treatment. To identify distinguishing TCR V-J signatures, a discovery cohort of about 100 patients was used, comprising roughly 45 with Graves' ophthalmopathy and 57 with stable Graves' hyperthyroidism. Whether ophthalmopathy could be predicted prospectively was tested in an independent validation cohort made up of approximately 19 hyperthyroidism patients plus 17 patients who later progressed to ophthalmopathy. The 90 to 100 discovery patients were randomly divided into training and test sets at a 7:3 ratio. In addition, the study compared T-cell repertoires in thyroid tissue and in blood from six Graves' hyperthyroidism patients. Following sampling, methimazole starting at 30 mg daily was given to hyperthyroidism patients, and high-dose intravenous methylprednisolone was given to ophthalmopathy patients. TCR Vbeta CDR3 sequencing of 120 to 150 peripheral blood samples (under 45 ophthalmopathy, 75 hyperthyroidism and approximately 17 progressor patients) is reported in the paper.

What the work shows at the level of the full study, not this receptor alone: In validation, progression to ophthalmopathy was predicted by the model with more than 65% sensitivity and about 72% specificity, a median of roughly six months before onset. Sample size was not statistically predetermined, and blinding of investigators to group allocation was not performed. Most expanded thyroid clonotypes (frequency above 0.001) were also detected in blood, a finding suggesting that blood repertoires may reflect thyroid immune responses. A model built on a 13 V-J signature distinguished ophthalmopathy from stable hyperthyroidism, reaching 85% to 90% sensitivity and 81.08% specificity in cross-validation and 80%/75% in testing.

Amplification of TCR beta CDR3 regions was carried out from RNA transcripts. The TCR CDR3 was subjected to a first round of RT-PCR using the HTBI primer set and the Qiagen OneStep RT-PCR kit. Libraries were constructed in a second round of multiplex PCR, after which size selection and purification were carried out. Paired-end sequencing of the libraries was performed with 100 bp reads on an Illumina HiSeq2000. Processing in the source paper ran as follows. SOAPnuke was used to process the raw data, throwing out any read that contained adapters or uncalled bases, had a mean Phred below 15, or lacked an exact constant-primer or identifier match. High-quality paired reads were merged with COPE v1.2.5, and unique nucleotide sequences were defined as clonotypes. MiTCR v1.1 was used to align the clonotypes against IMGT TRBV, TRBD and TRBJ reference segments. Analysis was restricted to V-J combinations with a frequency above 0.0001, which covered roughly 99% of repertoires. A TCS score was defined as the ratio between F50 (clonal expansion) and ExV (chaos), using BLOSUM62-based TCRdist between CDR3 peptides within each V-J. Welch's t-statistics and random forest reduced 500 to 550 V-J features to roughly 13, which were used in a naive Bayes classifier (R e1071). TCRdb handled the public reads itself, with Q25 trimming in fastp and clone calling in MiXCR, and kept productive beta chains. Each entry merges the rows of one CDR3 protein and shows their most common DNA and genes. The V and J calls and clone size are TCRdb's, not the authors'. Here the sample has 500,000 to 550,000 distinct CDR3 sequences; about 20% occur a single time. The leading ten clones occupy about half of the sample.

The junction carries 11 bases between V and J, which are trimmed by 7 bases and 12 bases respectively. Reading the germline V gene gives CDR1 SGHDT and CDR2 YYEEEE. Reading from cysteine to phenylalanine, the CDR3 counts 10 amino acids. Only CDR3 DNA remains: 30 bases, in frame from the first base. Ophthalmopathy patients had moderately to severely active disease, with a Clinical Activity Score of 3 or more, a NOSPECS grade of 4 or more, and a disease duration of less than 3 months. Exclusion was applied to patients with uncontrolled infections, other autoimmune diseases, pregnancy or lactation. Diagnoses were based on clinical symptoms, serum thyroxine and TRAb, thyroid ultrasound and orbital computed tomography. PBMCs were separated from 10 ml of fresh peripheral blood using Ficoll-Paque density gradient centrifugation. Trizol reagent was used to extract total RNA, and RNA quality was then checked on an Agilent 2100 Bioanalyzer.

With respect to this clonotype: There is no known antigen for this receptor. It has no much larger one-base neighbor in the sample; base qualities were not kept.

The sequence derives from a middle-aged man with Graves' ophthalmopathy. This sequence uses TRBV5-6 and TRBJ1-5, with an unclear D gene assignment. What was sequenced was blood. CDR3 loop: CASSSANQHF. The DNA reads TGTGCCAGCTCCAGTGCTAACCAGCATTTT.